The 5 T cell receptor beta chains below all came from one sample that was sequenced in a study of T cell changes during pregnancy in multiple sclerosis. TCRdb's copy holds only in-frame clones and misses some; the assay was immunoSEQ multiplex PCR. The data contain 30,000 to 45,000 clones, about 93% of them singletons. The sample here was CD4+ T cells from peripheral blood mononuclear cells, taken in the third trimester of pregnancy. The receptors were sampled from a female donor with multiple sclerosis, enrolled in a pregnancy study.

This sequence joins TRBV7-9 and TRBJ1-5; 8 bases fit TRBD1. The V segment lost 5 bases and the J segment 6 bases; nucleotides outside the gene matches: 6. Germline CDR1 is SEHNR and CDR2 is FQNEAQ (reference sequence). This CDR3 is 14 amino acids long. CDR3 amino acids: CASSAGQGRQPQHF. The CDR3, as DNA: TGTGCCAGCAGCGCTGGACAGGGACGTCAGCCCCAGCATTTT.

This clone was counted between two and nine times. The chain uses TRBV11-2 and TRBJ1-1, with D unclear. The germline V gene has CDR1 SGHAT and CDR2 FQNNGV. The CDR3 consists of 13 residues. The germline V and J ends were trimmed by 8 bases and 0 bases, with 10 bases remaining between them. CDR3 DNA sequence: TGTGCCAGCGCCATCCGGGTGAACACTGAAGCTTTCTTT. Encoded protein: CASAIRVNTEAFF.

This clone was seen only once. The chain employs TRBV7-6 and TRBJ2-2; D ambiguous. There are 16 residues in the CDR3. V was shortened by 3 bases and J by 4 bases, with 15 bases between the two germline ends. In germline, CDR1 is SGHVS, CDR2 FNYEAQ. The DNA for the CDR3 is TGTGCCAGCAGCTTCCGCTTGACACTCACCACCGGGGAGCTGTTTTTT. Translated, it gives CASSFRLTLTTGELFF.

The chain carries TRBV11-2 and TRBJ1-1; D remains ambiguous. Trimming pared 1 base from V and 1 base from J, leaving 7 bases between. Germline V gene sequence: CDR1 SGHAT, CDR2 FQNNGV. This CDR3 comprises 14 residues. The CDR3 nucleotides read TGTGCCAGCAGCTTAGGAGGTGGGAACACTGAAGCTTTCTTT. Translated: CASSLGGGNTEAFF.

This clone came up once. This chain's CDR3 is CGRTDQSYEQYF. CDR3 bases: TGTGGCAGGACAGACCAGTCCTACGAGCAGTACTTC. The V gene is TRBV6-1, the J gene TRBJ2-7; perhaps TRBD1 as D (6 bases). Germline V gene sequence: CDR1 MNHNS, CDR2 SASEGT. The CDR3 loop spans 12 amino acids.